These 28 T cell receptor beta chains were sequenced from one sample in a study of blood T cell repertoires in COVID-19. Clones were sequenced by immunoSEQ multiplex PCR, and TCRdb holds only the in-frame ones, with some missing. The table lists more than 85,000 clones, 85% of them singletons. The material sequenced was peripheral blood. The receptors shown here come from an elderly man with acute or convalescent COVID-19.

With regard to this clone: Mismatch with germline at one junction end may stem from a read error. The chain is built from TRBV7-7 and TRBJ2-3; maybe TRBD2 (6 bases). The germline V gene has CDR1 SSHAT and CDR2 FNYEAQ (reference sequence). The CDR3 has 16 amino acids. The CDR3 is CASSLGLAHGTDTQYF. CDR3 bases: TGTGCTAGCAGCTTGGGCCTAGCGCACGGCACAGATACGCAGTATTTT.

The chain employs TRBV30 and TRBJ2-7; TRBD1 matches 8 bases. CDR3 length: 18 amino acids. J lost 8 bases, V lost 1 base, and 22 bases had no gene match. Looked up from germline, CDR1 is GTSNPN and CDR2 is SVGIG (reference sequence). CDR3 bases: TGTGCCTGGAGTGGAAGGGTCAGGGGGCGACCGCGAGATTACCAGCAGTACTTC. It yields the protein CAWSGRVRGRPRDYQQYF.

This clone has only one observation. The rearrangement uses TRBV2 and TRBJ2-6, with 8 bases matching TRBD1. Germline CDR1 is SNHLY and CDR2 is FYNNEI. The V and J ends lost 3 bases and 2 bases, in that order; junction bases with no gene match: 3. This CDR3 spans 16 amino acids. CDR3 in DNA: TGTGCCAGCAGTGAGACAGGGGCGGCTGGGGCCAACGTCCTGACTTTC. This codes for CASSETGAAGANVLTF.

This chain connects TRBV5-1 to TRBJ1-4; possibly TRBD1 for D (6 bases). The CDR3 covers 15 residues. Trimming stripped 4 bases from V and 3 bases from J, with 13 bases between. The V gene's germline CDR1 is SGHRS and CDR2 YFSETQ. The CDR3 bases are TGCGCCAGCAGCCTTGACAGGACGTCTAATGAAAAACTGTTTTTT. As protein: CASSLDRTSNEKLFF.

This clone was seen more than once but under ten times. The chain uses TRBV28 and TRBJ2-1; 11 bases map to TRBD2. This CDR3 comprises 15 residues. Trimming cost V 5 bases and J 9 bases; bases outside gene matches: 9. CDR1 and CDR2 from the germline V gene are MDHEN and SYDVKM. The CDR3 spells CASSTVAGGKVEQFF. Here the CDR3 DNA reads TGTGCCAGCAGTACCGTAGCGGGAGGGAAGGTTGAGCAGTTCTTC.

DNA for the CDR3: TGTGCCAGCAGCCAAGGAAGACAGGTGACGGGAACTAATGAAAAACTGTTTTTT. Amino acids: CASSQGRQVTGTNEKLFF. The chain joins TRBV4-2 to TRBJ1-4; D is perhaps TRBD1 (6 bases). The CDR3 runs to 18 residues. The germline gives CDR1 LGHNA, CDR2 YNFKEQ. The V and J ends lost 1 base and 1 base respectively, with 16 bases between them.

In DNA form, the CDR3 reads TGCGCCAGCAGTCAGTGGGGGACAGGGAATCAGCCCCAGCATTTT. Its protein is CASSQWGTGNQPQHF. The chain links TRBV4-1 to TRBJ1-5; 9 nucleotides agree with TRBD1. Germline assignment: CDR1 MGHRA and CDR2 YSYEKL. Germline trimming cut 6 bases from V and 4 bases from J; bases unmatched to any gene: 7. CDR3 length: 15 amino acids.

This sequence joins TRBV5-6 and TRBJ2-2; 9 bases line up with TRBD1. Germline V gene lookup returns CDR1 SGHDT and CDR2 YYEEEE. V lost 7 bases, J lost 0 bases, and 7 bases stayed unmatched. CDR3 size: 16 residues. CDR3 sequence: CASALWDRANTGELFF. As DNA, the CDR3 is TGTGCCAGCGCCCTTTGGGACAGGGCGAACACCGGGGAGCTGTTTTTT.

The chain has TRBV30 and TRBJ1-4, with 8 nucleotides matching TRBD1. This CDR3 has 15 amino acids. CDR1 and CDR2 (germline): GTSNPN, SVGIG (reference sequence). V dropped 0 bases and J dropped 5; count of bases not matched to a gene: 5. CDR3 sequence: CAWSVPYRGNEKLFF. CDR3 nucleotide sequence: TGTGCCTGGAGTGTGCCATACAGGGGGAATGAAAAACTGTTTTTT.

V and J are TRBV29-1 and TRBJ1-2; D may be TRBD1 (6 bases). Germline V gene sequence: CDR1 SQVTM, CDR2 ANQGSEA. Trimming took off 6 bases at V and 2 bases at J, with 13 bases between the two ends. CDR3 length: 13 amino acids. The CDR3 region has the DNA TGCAGCGTGCCCAGGGGAGTGAACTATGGCTACACCTTC. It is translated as CSVPRGVNYGYTF.

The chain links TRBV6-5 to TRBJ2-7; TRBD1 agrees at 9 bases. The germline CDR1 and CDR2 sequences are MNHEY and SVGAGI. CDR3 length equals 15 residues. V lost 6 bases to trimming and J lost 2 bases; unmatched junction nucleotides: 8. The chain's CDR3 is CASRPSQGAPYEQYF. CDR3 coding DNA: TGTGCCAGCAGGCCCTCACAGGGGGCGCCCTACGAGCAGTACTTC.

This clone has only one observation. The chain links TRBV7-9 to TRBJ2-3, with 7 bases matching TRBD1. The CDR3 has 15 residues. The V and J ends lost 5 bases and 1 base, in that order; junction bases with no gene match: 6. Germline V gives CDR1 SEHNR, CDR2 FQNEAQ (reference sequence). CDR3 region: CASSQETGGTDTQYF. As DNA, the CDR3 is TGTGCCAGCAGCCAAGAAACAGGGGGCACAGATACGCAGTATTTT.

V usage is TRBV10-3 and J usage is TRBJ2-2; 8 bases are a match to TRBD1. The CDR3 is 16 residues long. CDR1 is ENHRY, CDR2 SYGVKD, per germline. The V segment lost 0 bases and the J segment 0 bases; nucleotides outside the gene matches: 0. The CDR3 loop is CAISESTGANTGELFF. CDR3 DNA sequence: TGTGCCATCAGTGAGTCGACAGGGGCGAACACCGGGGAGCTGTTTTTT.

The CDR3: CASSLYSGPEQFF. The CDR3 DNA sequence: TGTGCCAGCAGCTTATATAGCGGGCCCGAGCAGTTCTTC. This sequence joins TRBV11-3 and TRBJ2-1; 7 bases are a match to TRBD2. The CDR3 has 13 residues. The junction had 5 bases not matched to a gene; V was cut back by 2 bases and J by 10 bases. The germline CDR1 and CDR2 sequences are SGHNT and YENEEA.

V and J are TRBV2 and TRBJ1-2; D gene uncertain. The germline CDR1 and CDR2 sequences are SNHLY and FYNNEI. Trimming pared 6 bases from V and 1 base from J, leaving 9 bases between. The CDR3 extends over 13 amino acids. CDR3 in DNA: TGTGCCAGCAGCCCCCGCTATAACTATGGCTACACCTTC. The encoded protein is CASSPRYNYGYTF.

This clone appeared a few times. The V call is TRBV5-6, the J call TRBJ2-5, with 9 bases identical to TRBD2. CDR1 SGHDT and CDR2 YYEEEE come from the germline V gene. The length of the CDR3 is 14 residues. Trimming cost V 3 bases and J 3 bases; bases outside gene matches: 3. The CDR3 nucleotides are TGTGCCAGCAGCTCTATAGCGGGAGAAGAGACCCAGTACTTC. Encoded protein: CASSSIAGEETQYF.

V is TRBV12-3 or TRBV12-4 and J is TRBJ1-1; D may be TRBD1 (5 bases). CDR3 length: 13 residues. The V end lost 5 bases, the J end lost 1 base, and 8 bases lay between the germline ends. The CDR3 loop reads CASSTTGNTEAFF. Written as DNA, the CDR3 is TGTGCCAGCAGTACTACAGGGAACACTGAAGCTTTCTTT.

The CDR3 nucleotides are TGTGCCAGCAGCATGGGACTAGCGAGCTCCTACGAGCAGTACTTC. It codes for CASSMGLASSYEQYF. The V and J genes are TRBV5-4 and TRBJ2-7, with 10 bases lining up with TRBD2. The CDR3 is made up of 15 amino acids. The V gene's germline CDR1 is SGHNT and CDR2 YYREEE (reference sequence). V lost 4 bases and J lost 0; bases outside the gene matches: 4. Full variable domain (missing parts from reference TRBV5-4 and TRBJ2-7): ETGVTQSPTHLIKTRGQQVTLRCSSQSGHNTVSWYQQALGQGPQFIFQYYREEENGRGNFPPRFSGLQFPNYSSELNVNALELDDSALYLCASSMGLASSYEQYFGPGTRLTVT.

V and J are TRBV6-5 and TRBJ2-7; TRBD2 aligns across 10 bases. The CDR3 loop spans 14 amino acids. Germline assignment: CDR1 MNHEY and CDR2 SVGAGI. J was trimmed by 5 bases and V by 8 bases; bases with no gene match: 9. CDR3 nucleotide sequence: TGTGCCAGCGCACCGGGACTAGCGTACAACGAGCAGTACTTC. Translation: CASAPGLAYNEQYF.

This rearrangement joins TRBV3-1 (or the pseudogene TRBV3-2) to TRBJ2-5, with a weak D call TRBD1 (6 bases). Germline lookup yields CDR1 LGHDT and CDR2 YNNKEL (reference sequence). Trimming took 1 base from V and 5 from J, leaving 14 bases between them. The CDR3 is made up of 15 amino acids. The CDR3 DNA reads TGTGCCAGCAGCCAAGTCAGGGGAATCCTGGAGACCCAGTACTTC. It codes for CASSQVRGILETQYF.

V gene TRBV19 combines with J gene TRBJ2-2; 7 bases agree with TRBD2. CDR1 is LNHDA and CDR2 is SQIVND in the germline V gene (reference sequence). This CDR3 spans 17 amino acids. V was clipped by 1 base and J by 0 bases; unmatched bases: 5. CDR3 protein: CASSIAGGGSNTGELFF. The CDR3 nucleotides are TGTGCCAGTAGTATAGCGGGGGGAGGTTCGAACACCGGGGAGCTGTTTTTT.

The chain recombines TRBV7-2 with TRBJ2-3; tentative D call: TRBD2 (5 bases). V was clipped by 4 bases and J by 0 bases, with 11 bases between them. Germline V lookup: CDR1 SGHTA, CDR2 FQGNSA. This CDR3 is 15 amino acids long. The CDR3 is CASSSPGSSTDTQYF. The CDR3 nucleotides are TGTGCCAGCAGCTCGCCGGGGTCTAGCACAGATACGCAGTATTTT.

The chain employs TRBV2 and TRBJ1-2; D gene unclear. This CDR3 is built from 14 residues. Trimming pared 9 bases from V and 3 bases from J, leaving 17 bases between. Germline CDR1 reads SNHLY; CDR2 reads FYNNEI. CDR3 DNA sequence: TGTGCCAGTCTACCGGGTGGAGGAGACTATGGCTACACCTTC. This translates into CASLPGGGDYGYTF.

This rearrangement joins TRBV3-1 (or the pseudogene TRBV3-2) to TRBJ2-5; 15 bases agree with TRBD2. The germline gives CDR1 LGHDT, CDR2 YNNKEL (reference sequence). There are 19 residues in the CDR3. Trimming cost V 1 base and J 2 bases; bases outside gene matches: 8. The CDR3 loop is CASSQGRTSGRGGQETQYF. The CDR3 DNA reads TGTGCCAGCAGCCAAGGCCGGACTAGCGGGAGGGGGGGTCAAGAGACCCAGTACTTC.

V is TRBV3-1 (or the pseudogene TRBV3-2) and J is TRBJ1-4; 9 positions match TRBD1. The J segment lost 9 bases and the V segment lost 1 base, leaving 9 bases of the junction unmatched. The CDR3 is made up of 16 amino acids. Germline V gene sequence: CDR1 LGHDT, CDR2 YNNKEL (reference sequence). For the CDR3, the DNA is TGTGCCAGCAGCCAAGTAGGAACAGGGGGCGTTAAAAAACTGTTTTTT. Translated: CASSQVGTGGVKKLFF.

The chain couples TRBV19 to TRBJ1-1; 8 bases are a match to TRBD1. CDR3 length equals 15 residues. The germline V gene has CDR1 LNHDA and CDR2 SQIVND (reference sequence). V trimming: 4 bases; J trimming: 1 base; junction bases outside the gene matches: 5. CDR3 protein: CASSNPGQGNTEAFF. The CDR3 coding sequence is TGTGCCAGTAGTAACCCCGGACAGGGGAACACTGAAGCTTTCTTT. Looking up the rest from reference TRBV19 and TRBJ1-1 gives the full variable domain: DGGITQSPKYLFRKEGQNVTLSCEQNLNHDAMYWYRQDPGQGLRLIYYSQIVNDFQKGDIAEGYSVSREKKESFPLTVTSAQKNPTAFYLCASSNPGQGNTEAFFGQGTRLTVV.

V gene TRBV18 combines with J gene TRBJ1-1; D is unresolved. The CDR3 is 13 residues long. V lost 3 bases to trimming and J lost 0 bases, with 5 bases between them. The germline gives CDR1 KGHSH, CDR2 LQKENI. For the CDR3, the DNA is TGTGCCAGCTCACCCGGGGTGAACACTGAAGCTTTCTTT. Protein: CASSPGVNTEAFF. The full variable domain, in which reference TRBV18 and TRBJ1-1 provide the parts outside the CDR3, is NAGVMQNPRHLVRRRGQEARLRCSPMKGHSHVYWYRQLPEEGLKFMVYLQKENIIDESGMPKERFSAEFPKEGPSILRIQQVVRGDSAAYFCASSPGVNTEAFFGQGTRLTVV.

The CDR3 sequence is CASLRVGGGEQYF. The CDR3 nucleotides are TGTGCCAGCCTTAGGGTAGGGGGCGGCGAGCAGTACTTC. This chain connects TRBV27 to TRBJ2-7; 7 bases are a match to TRBD1. V was pared by 8 bases and J by 6 bases, with 10 bases of the junction left unmatched. Germline CDR1 and CDR2: MNHEY and SMNVEV (reference sequence). The CDR3 has 13 amino acids.